These 32 T cell receptor beta chains originate from one sample sequenced in a study of cytomegalovirus exposure and HLA in healthy donors. Primers: 60 Vbeta forward and 13 Jbeta reverse. TCRdb's copy holds only in-frame clones and misses some; the assay was immunoSEQ multiplex PCR. The table lists roughly 200,000 clones, 70% to 75% of them singletons. Sequences were obtained from PBMCs. Every receptor here comes from a male donor in good health and CMV-seronegative.

This clone was seen only a few times. The chain employs TRBV25-1 and TRBJ2-1, with a weak D call TRBD1 (6 bases). This CDR3 spans 15 amino acids. Trimming left V 4 bases short and J 2 bases short, with 12 bases between. CDR1 and CDR2 (germline): MGHDK, SYGVNS. The CDR3 coding sequence is TGTGCCAGCAGTGTCCAGGGGAAGCCCTACAATGAGCAGTTCTTC. Residues: CASSVQGKPYNEQFF.

This clone occurred once. The chain joins TRBV6-5 to TRBJ1-2; 8 bases are a match to TRBD1. CDR1 MNHEY and CDR2 SVGAGI come from the germline V gene. The J segment lost 8 bases and the V segment lost 6 bases, leaving 8 bases of the junction unmatched. This CDR3 has 13 amino acids. CDR3 loop: CASSFGQGAGYTF. The DNA for the CDR3 is TGTGCCAGCAGCTTTGGACAGGGTGCCGGCTACACCTTC.

Concerning this clone: An end of the junction differs from the germline gene, which may be a read error. CDR3 sequence (DNA): TGTGCCAGCAGCGTAAACGTTGACACTGAGGCTTTCTTT. It translates to CASSVNVDTEAFF. The V gene is TRBV9, the J gene TRBJ1-1; no clear D gene. The CDR3 is 13 amino acids. The germline V gene encodes CDR1 SGDLS and CDR2 YYNGEE. Combining the CDR3 with reference TRBV9 and TRBJ1-1 gives the whole variable domain DSGVTQTPKHLITATGQRVTLRCSPRSGDLSVYWYQQSLDQGLQFLIQYYNGEERAKGNILERFSAQQFPDLHSELNLSSLELGDSALYFCASSVNVDTEAFFGQGTRLTVV.

This clone was detected once. The rearrangement links TRBV6-5 to TRBJ2-5, with 7 bases lining up with TRBD1. The CDR3 loop spans 14 amino acids. Germline-derived CDR1 and CDR2 are MNHEY and SVGAGI. With 6 bases clipped from V and 5 bases from J, the junction kept 9 bases outside the gene matches. In nucleotides, the CDR3 is TGTGCCAGCAGAGCGAAGACAGGGACGGAGACCCAGTACTTC. Its protein product is CASRAKTGTETQYF.

This chain uses TRBV28 with TRBJ1-2; 7 nucleotides line up with TRBD1. CDR1 MDHEN and CDR2 SYDVKM come from the germline V gene. V lost 8 bases, J lost 3 bases, and 15 bases stayed unmatched. This CDR3 is built from 16 residues. CDR3 sequence: CASGGRQGEIDYGYTF. The CDR3 DNA follows: TGTGCCAGCGGGGGTCGACAGGGCGAAATCGACTATGGCTACACCTTC.

This rearrangement joins TRBV6-5 to TRBJ2-3, with 7 bases that match TRBD2. Trimming took 2 bases from V and 3 from J; bases not matched to a gene: 8. The CDR3 runs to 16 residues. CDR1 is MNHEY and CDR2 is SVGAGI in the germline V gene. As DNA, the CDR3 is TGTGCCAGCAGTTACCGCCATAGCGGGCTTACAGATACGCAGTATTTT. Translation: CASSYRHSGLTDTQYF.

The rearrangement links TRBV28 to TRBJ2-6; 8 bases match TRBD1. Germline CDR1 MDHEN, CDR2 SYDVKM. CDR3 size: 19 residues. The J segment lost 0 bases and the V segment lost 6 bases, leaving 13 bases of the junction unmatched. In nucleotides, the CDR3 is TGTGCCAGCAGCCCTCGGGACAGGCTCTTCCGCTCTGGGGCCAACGTCCTGACTTTC. Translating it yields CASSPRDRLFRSGANVLTF. Combining the CDR3 with reference TRBV28 and TRBJ2-6 gives the whole variable domain DVKVTQSSRYLVKRTGEKVFLECVQDMDHENMFWYRQDPGLGLRLIYFSYDVKMKEKGDIPEGYSVSREKKERFSLILESASTNQTSMYLCASSPRDRLFRSGANVLTFGAGSRLTVL.

Details on this clone: The same CDR3 is also encoded by other DNA sequences in this sample. This chain joins TRBV5-4 and TRBJ2-3, with D unresolved. Trimming cost V 0 bases and J 4 bases, with 3 bases left between them. In germline, CDR1 is SGHNT, CDR2 YYREEE (reference sequence). The CDR3 sequence is 12 residues long. The chain's CDR3 is CASSLGADTQYF. The CDR3 nucleotides are TGTGCCAGCAGCTTGGGAGCAGATACGCAGTATTTT.

The chain is built from TRBV6-5 and TRBJ1-1; D is ambiguous. The CDR3 covers 12 residues. V was trimmed by 5 bases and J by 3 bases, leaving 7 bases between them. The germline V gene has CDR1 MNHEY and CDR2 SVGAGI. CDR3 loop: CASSTGYTEAFF. CDR3 sequence (DNA): TGTGCCAGCAGTACCGGGTACACTGAAGCTTTCTTT.

The chain is built from TRBV13 and TRBJ2-7; no clear D gene. Germline V gene lookup returns CDR1 PRHDT and CDR2 FYEKMQ (reference sequence). The CDR3 is made up of 11 amino acids. Between the trimmed V and J ends, which lost 1 base and 7 bases, there was a span of 5 bases. The CDR3 nucleotides are TGTGCCAGCAGCTTAGCGGTGGAGCAGTACTTC. This sequence encodes CASSLAVEQYF. Drawing the rest from reference TRBV13 and TRBJ2-7, the complete variable domain is AAGVIQSPRHLIKEKRETATLKCYPIPRHDTVYWYQQGPGQDPQFLISFYEKMQSDKGSIPDRFSAQQFSDYHSELNMSSLELGDSALYFCASSLAVEQYFGPGTRLTVT.

This clone was found once. The chain links TRBV9 to TRBJ2-3; a possible D gene is TRBD2 (5 bases). The ends were cut back, 0 bases at V and 2 bases at J, with 10 bases in the middle. CDR3 size: 15 residues. CDR1 is SGDLS and CDR2 is YYNGEE in the germline V gene. This CDR3 is CASSVGLADTDTQYF. In DNA, the CDR3 is TGTGCCAGCAGCGTAGGGCTAGCAGACACAGATACGCAGTATTTT.

V usage is TRBV29-1 and J usage is TRBJ2-7, with a tentative D call TRBD1 (6 bases). V lost 1 base to trimming and J lost 0 bases, with 13 bases between them. CDR1 is SQVTM and CDR2 is ANQGSEA in the germline V gene. The CDR3 is made up of 15 amino acids. The CDR3: CSVEARDKSSYEQYF. DNA for the CDR3: TGCAGCGTTGAAGCTCGGGACAAGAGCTCCTACGAGCAGTACTTC.

The sample holds one count of this clone. The V and J genes are TRBV9 and TRBJ2-3, with D possibly TRBD1 on 6 matching bases. This CDR3 has 15 residues. Germline CDR1 and CDR2: SGDLS and YYNGEE. The V end lost 3 bases, the J end lost 1 base, and 12 bases lay between the germline ends. This CDR3 is CASSEETGRTDTQYF. In nucleotides, the CDR3 is TGTGCCAGCAGCGAAGAGACAGGACGCACAGATACGCAGTATTTT. Looking up the rest from reference TRBV9 and TRBJ2-3 gives the full variable domain: DSGVTQTPKHLITATGQRVTLRCSPRSGDLSVYWYQQSLDQGLQFLIQYYNGEERAKGNILERFSAQQFPDLHSELNLSSLELGDSALYFCASSEETGRTDTQYFGPGTRLTVL.

The chain employs TRBV5-1 and TRBJ2-7; TRBD2 matches at 13 bases. This CDR3 region has 19 residues. The germline gives CDR1 SGHRS, CDR2 YFSETQ. V dropped 4 bases and J dropped 0; count of bases not matched to a gene: 13. CDR3 bases: TGCGCCAGCAGCCTACGACTAGCGGGAGGACCCTTTGACTCCTACGAGCAGTACTTC. The encoded protein is CASSLRLAGGPFDSYEQYF.

This clone was recorded a few times. This chain joins TRBV19 and TRBJ1-1; D not certain. The CDR3 is 12 amino acids. V was clipped by 3 bases and J by 1 base, with 3 bases between them. Germline V gene lookup returns CDR1 LNHDA and CDR2 SQIVND (reference sequence). In nucleotides, the CDR3 is TGTGCCAGTAGTATCGGGAACACTGAAGCTTTCTTT. Translation gives CASSIGNTEAFF.

The gene calls are TRBV6-5 and TRBJ2-2; TRBD1 might be the D (6 bases). The V gene's germline CDR1 is MNHEY and CDR2 SVGAGI. Between the trimmed V and J ends, which lost 8 bases and 2 bases, there was a span of 15 bases. The CDR3 is 15 residues long. CDR3: CASATGTLNTGELFF. The CDR3 DNA follows: TGTGCCAGCGCTACCGGGACACTTAACACCGGGGAGCTGTTTTTT.

This CDR3 reads CASSLGGQGTFMNTEAFF. CDR3 coding DNA: TGCGCCAGCAGCTTGGGGGGACAGGGGACATTCATGAACACTGAAGCTTTCTTT. V is TRBV5-1 and J is TRBJ1-1, with 10 nucleotides matching TRBD1. V lost 0 bases and J lost 0; bases outside the gene matches: 8. The germline CDR1 and CDR2 sequences are SGHRS and YFSETQ. The CDR3 runs 18 residues.

The V and J genes are TRBV27 and TRBJ2-7; D is perhaps TRBD2 (5 bases). Trimming took 3 bases from V and 4 from J, leaving 16 bases between them. CDR3 length equals 15 residues. Germline V gene lookup returns CDR1 MNHEY and CDR2 SMNVEV (reference sequence). The CDR3: CASSFRAPRAYEQYF. The CDR3 DNA follows: TGTGCCAGCAGTTTCCGGGCCCCGAGGGCTTACGAGCAGTACTTC.

The chain employs TRBV6-5 and TRBJ2-7; possibly TRBD2 for D (6 bases). The length of the CDR3 is 14 residues. The germline CDR1 and CDR2 sequences are MNHEY and SVGAGI. With 3 bases removed from V and 3 bases from J, the gap between germline ends came to 12 bases. The CDR3 reads CASSYGGTHYEQYF. The CDR3 DNA sequence: TGTGCCAGCAGTTATGGGGGGACCCACTACGAGCAGTACTTC.

The chain couples TRBV11-2 to TRBJ1-1, with D perhaps TRBD1 (5 bases). Deletions cut 2 bases from V and 10 bases from J, with 23 bases between. Per the germline V gene, CDR1 is SGHAT and CDR2 is FQNNGV. CDR3 length: 16 residues. CDR3 coding DNA: TGTGCCAGCAGCTTATTAGGGTTCAGGGAGGGTTTTGGAGCTTTCTTT. Its protein product is CASSLLGFREGFGAFF. Together with reference TRBV11-2 and TRBJ1-1, the CDR3 gives the full variable domain: EAGVAQSPRYKIIEKRQSVAFWCNPISGHATLYWYQQILGQGPKLLIQFQNNGVVDDSQLPKDRFSAERLKGVDSTLKIQPAKLEDSAVYLCASSLLGFREGFGAFFGQGTRLTVV.

The chain uses TRBV4-1 and TRBJ1-4; 8 bases align to TRBD1. The CDR3 runs 16 residues. Germline assignment: CDR1 MGHRA and CDR2 YSYEKL. Germline trimming cut 1 base from V and 8 bases from J; bases unmatched to any gene: 9. The CDR3 spells CASSQVRDRTGEKLFF. The CDR3 DNA follows: TGCGCCAGCAGCCAAGTGCGGGACAGGACGGGGGAAAAACTGTTTTTT.

V is TRBV6-1 and J is TRBJ1-2, with D perhaps TRBD1 (5 bases). Germline values: CDR1 MNHNS, CDR2 SASEGT. Deletions cut 8 bases from V and 7 bases from J, with 17 bases between. The CDR3 runs to 13 residues. The CDR3 loop reads CASRTTGSLGYTF. The CDR3 DNA follows: TGTGCCAGCCGAACCACAGGAAGTCTTGGCTACACCTTC.

The gene calls are TRBV6-5 and TRBJ1-5, with D possibly being TRBD1 (6 bases). Trimming stripped 2 bases from V and 4 bases from J, with 12 bases between. Germline V gene lookup returns CDR1 MNHEY and CDR2 SVGAGI. This CDR3 comprises 15 residues. CDR3 bases: TGTGCCAGCAGTTACCTGGGACAACTTAATCAGCCCCAGCATTTT. Its protein is CASSYLGQLNQPQHF.

The chain combines TRBV20-1 with TRBJ1-2; TRBD1 is a possible D gene (5 bases). Germline CDR1 and CDR2: DFQATT and SNEGSKA (reference sequence). The CDR3 totals 11 residues. The germline V and J ends were trimmed by 6 bases and 3 bases, with 8 bases remaining between them. The CDR3 DNA reads as TGCAGTGCGACGGGGGACTATGGCTACACCTTC. As protein: CSATGDYGYTF.

J is TRBJ1-5 and V is TRBV28; 7 bases line up with TRBD1. Germline V gene sequence: CDR1 MDHEN, CDR2 SYDVKM. The CDR3 has 16 residues. Germline trimming cut 7 bases from V and 2 bases from J; bases unmatched to any gene: 11. CDR3 in DNA: TGTGCCAGCACTCGTAGAACAGGGGTTGGCAATCAGCCCCAGCATTTT. Protein product: CASTRRTGVGNQPQHF.

The chain couples TRBV15 to TRBJ2-5; D uncertain. Germline CDR1 and CDR2: LNHNV and YYDKDF (reference sequence). V shed 1 base and J shed 5 bases, with 14 bases lying between them. The CDR3 spans 15 residues. Here the CDR3 DNA reads TGTGCCACCAGCAGAGGTCTTTACGCCCGGGAGACCCAGTACTTC. Translating gives CATSRGLYARETQYF.

The chain uses TRBV4-1 and TRBJ1-5, with 9 bases fitting TRBD1. The V and J ends lost 5 bases and 7 bases, in that order; junction bases with no gene match: 9. This CDR3 has 15 residues. Looked up from germline, CDR1 is MGHRA and CDR2 is YSYEKL. The CDR3 here is CASSSPDRGEQPQHF. The CDR3 bases are TGCGCCAGCAGCTCCCCGGACAGGGGTGAACAGCCCCAGCATTTT.

The chain has TRBV19 and TRBJ2-3; 7 bases are a match to TRBD2. After removal of 5 bases from V and 2 bases from J, the junction contained 7 bases not matched to a gene. Germline V gene sequence: CDR1 LNHDA, CDR2 SQIVND (reference sequence). The length of the CDR3 is 15 residues. CDR3 sequence (DNA): TGTGCCAGTAGTTCCGGCGGGGGACCCACAGATACGCAGTATTTT. Its translation: CASSSGGGPTDTQYF.

This chain connects TRBV28 to TRBJ1-2, with TRBD1 identical over 9 bases. V was clipped by 6 bases and J by 8 bases; unmatched bases: 16. In germline, CDR1 is MDHEN, CDR2 SYDVKM. The CDR3 sequence is 16 residues long. The DNA for the CDR3 is TGTGCCAGCAGCTCGTCCCCGGGACAGGGTGGGGGAGGCTACACCTTC. Its protein product is CASSSSPGQGGGGYTF.

The CDR3 is CASSYYRSNQPQHF. CDR3 bases: TGTGCCAGCAGTTACTACCGGAGCAATCAGCCCCAGCATTTT. The chain joins TRBV28 to TRBJ1-5, with unresolved D. Germline V gene lookup returns CDR1 MDHEN and CDR2 SYDVKM. This CDR3 spans 14 amino acids. V was shortened by 4 bases and J by 1 base, with 8 bases between the two germline ends.

The chain combines TRBV18 with TRBJ1-5; a weak D match, TRBD1 (6 bases). Trimming cost V 4 bases and J 2 bases, with 15 bases left between them. Per the germline V gene, CDR1 is KGHSH and CDR2 is LQKENI. The CDR3 consists of 16 residues. CDR3 loop: CASSRTTGSGNQPQHF. DNA of the CDR3: TGTGCCAGCTCACGTACCACAGGGTCCGGCAATCAGCCCCAGCATTTT.

The rearrangement links TRBV15 to TRBJ1-6; D might be TRBD1 (6 bases). V shed 5 bases and J shed 3 bases, with 17 bases lying between them. CDR1 and CDR2 (germline): LNHNV, YYDKDF (reference sequence). The CDR3 consists of 17 residues. The CDR3 loop is CATSPKTGGFYNSPLHF. The CDR3 DNA is TGTGCCACCAGCCCCAAGACAGGAGGTTTCTATAATTCACCCCTCCACTTT.